One sample yielded the 19 T cell receptor beta chains listed below, sequenced in a study of T cell responses to AZD1222 COVID-19 vaccine. Produced via immunoSEQ multiplex PCR; TCRdb's table is partial and in-frame only. Of some 100,000 clones listed, approximately 90% are singletons. Specimen: peripheral blood, collected on day 0 of AZD1222 vaccination. These receptor sequences come from an adult in good health.

This clone showed up just once. The chain couples TRBV6-2 or TRBV6-3 to TRBJ1-3, with D maybe TRBD1 (5 bases). Trimming stripped 5 bases from V and 0 bases from J, with 8 bases between. Germline CDR1 MNHEY, CDR2 SVGEGT. The CDR3 sequence is 14 residues long. CDR3 nucleotides: TGTGCCAGCAGTCGGGGGTTCTCTGGAAACACCATATATTTT. Translating it yields CASSRGFSGNTIYF.

This clone was seen only once. This chain links TRBV28 with TRBJ2-6; D remains unclear. Germline V gene lookup returns CDR1 MDHEN and CDR2 SYDVKM. The V gene lost 4 bases and the J gene lost 2 bases, with 0 bases spanning the gap. The CDR3 has 12 amino acids. In DNA form, the CDR3 reads TGTGCCAGCAGTTCTGGGGCCAACGTCCTGACTTTC. Its translation: CASSSGANVLTF.

V and J are TRBV6-5 and TRBJ2-3, with 7 nucleotides matching TRBD1. Germline trimming cut 2 bases from V and 4 bases from J; bases unmatched to any gene: 3. CDR3 length equals 14 residues. In germline, CDR1 is MNHEY, CDR2 SVGAGI. This CDR3 reads CASSYQTGADTQYF. The CDR3 DNA reads as TGTGCCAGCAGTTACCAAACAGGGGCAGATACGCAGTATTTT.

In its sample, this clone was seen a few times. CDR3 sequence (DNA): TGTGCCAGCAGCCCCGGGATCGGCTCTGGAAACACCATATATTTT. It codes for CASSPGIGSGNTIYF. V usage is TRBV6-5 and J usage is TRBJ1-3; D gene ambiguous. There are 15 residues in the CDR3. From germline, CDR1 is MNHEY and CDR2 SVGAGI. V lost 6 bases and J lost 0, with 12 bases in between.

The chain carries TRBV2 and TRBJ2-3; D gene unclear. The V end lost 8 bases, the J end lost 2 bases, and 11 bases lay between the germline ends. The CDR3 covers 13 residues. Per the germline V gene, CDR1 is SNHLY and CDR2 is FYNNEI. Here the CDR3 reads CASEVSLTDTQYF. In nucleotides, the CDR3 is TGTGCCAGCGAGGTTTCACTCACAGATACGCAGTATTTT.

The chain joins TRBV5-1 to TRBJ1-6; possibly TRBD1 for D (6 bases). CDR1 and CDR2 from the germline V gene are SGHRS and YFSETQ. The CDR3 length is 15 residues. The ends were cut back, 6 bases at V and 7 bases at J, with 17 bases in the middle. In nucleotides, the CDR3 is TGCGCCAGCATGGAGGGGGGAGGTTCAAATTCACCCCTCCACTTT. The encoded protein is CASMEGGGSNSPLHF.

The table lists this clone with a few counts. The chain has TRBV3-1 (or the pseudogene TRBV3-2) and TRBJ2-1; no clear D. Germline V gene sequence: CDR1 LGHDT, CDR2 YNNKEL (reference sequence). This CDR3 contains 14 residues. V lost 1 base and J 5 bases, leaving 9 bases between the germline ends. The CDR3 sequence is CASSQGPGNNEQFF. Written as DNA, the CDR3 is TGTGCCAGCAGCCAAGGGCCTGGGAACAATGAGCAGTTCTTC.

The chain has TRBV4-2 and TRBJ1-2; 8 positions match TRBD1. The germline CDR1 and CDR2 sequences are LGHNA and YNFKEQ. The CDR3 is 15 residues long. The V and J ends lost 2 bases and 6 bases, in that order; junction bases with no gene match: 8. Here the CDR3 DNA reads TGTGCCAGCAGCCAAACGAGGTCAGGGGGCGATGGCTACACCTTC. It encodes CASSQTRSGGDGYTF.

V and J are TRBV5-8 and TRBJ1-2, with D possibly being TRBD1 (6 bases). The CDR3 consists of 13 residues. Trimming stripped 4 bases from V and 1 base from J, with 8 bases between. The germline V gene has CDR1 SGHTS and CDR2 YDEGEE. DNA of the CDR3: TGTGCCAGCAGCAACAGGGTTAACTATGGCTACACCTTC. Amino acid sequence: CASSNRVNYGYTF.

J is TRBJ1-6 and V is TRBV9; TRBD1 agrees at 10 bases. Germline-derived CDR1 and CDR2 are SGDLS and YYNGEE. The CDR3 spans 15 residues. Trimming removed 2 bases from V and 10 bases from J; junction bases left unmatched: 6. CDR3 protein: CASSVGTGEGSPLHF. In DNA form, the CDR3 reads TGTGCCAGCAGCGTCGGGACAGGGGAAGGGTCACCCCTCCACTTT.

The chain has TRBV4-3 and TRBJ2-1, with 7 bases identical to TRBD2. The V gene end was trimmed by 2 bases and the J gene end by 0 bases; junction bases not matched to a gene: 13. Germline V lookup: CDR1 LGHNA, CDR2 YSLEER. This CDR3 has 19 amino acids. The CDR3 spells CASSQRPNMRGFSYNEQFF. CDR3 nucleotide sequence: TGCGCCAGCAGCCAACGCCCCAATATGCGGGGGTTCTCCTACAATGAGCAGTTCTTC.

V gene TRBV4-2 combines with J gene TRBJ1-6, with D perhaps matching TRBD1 (6 bases). Germline loops: CDR1 LGHNA, CDR2 YNFKEQ. CDR3 length equals 15 residues. V was pared by 5 bases and J by 10 bases, with 18 bases between. The CDR3 coding sequence is TGTGCCAGCAGCGCACAGGGTGTAGGTGGATCACCCCTCCACTTT. It yields the protein CASSAQGVGGSPLHF.

This clone appeared a few times. The CDR3 loop is CASSSDRGSGYTF. The CDR3 coding sequence is TGCGCCAGCAGCTCCGACAGGGGATCTGGCTACACCTTC. The chain has TRBV4-3 and TRBJ1-2, with 8 bases fitting TRBD1. V lost 5 bases and J lost 7; bases outside the gene matches: 6. The CDR3 consists of 13 residues. Germline CDR1 is LGHNA and CDR2 is YSLEER.

V is TRBV19 and J is TRBJ1-2, with TRBD1 identical over 8 bases. This CDR3 spans 14 amino acids. The germline gives CDR1 LNHDA, CDR2 SQIVND (reference sequence). Trimming cost V 5 bases and J 6 bases; bases outside gene matches: 8. This CDR3 reads CASSPGTGRDGYTF. The CDR3 nucleotides read TGTGCCAGTAGTCCAGGGACAGGCCGCGATGGCTACACCTTC.

J is TRBJ1-1 and V is TRBV6-2 or TRBV6-3; 8 positions agree with TRBD1. From germline, CDR1 is MNHEY and CDR2 SVGEGT. V lost 4 bases to trimming and J lost 4 bases; unmatched junction nucleotides: 5. There are 14 residues in the CDR3. Here the CDR3 DNA reads TGTGCCAGCAGTTCTCAGGGGGCGAGCACTGAAGCTTTCTTT. As protein: CASSSQGASTEAFF.

This chain connects TRBV12-3 or TRBV12-4 to TRBJ2-1; D gene ambiguous. CDR3 length: 13 residues. Trimming shortened V by 6 bases and J by 1 base, and 7 bases separated the two germline ends. Here the CDR3 DNA reads TGTGCCAGCAGCCAACAATCCTACAATGAGCAGTTCTTC. Translating gives CASSQQSYNEQFF.

This chain joins TRBV6-5 and TRBJ1-5; no clear D. Germline V gene sequence: CDR1 MNHEY, CDR2 SVGAGI. V lost 2 bases to trimming and J lost 6 bases, with 8 bases between them. This CDR3 comprises 13 residues. The chain's CDR3 is CASSYREGQPQHF. The CDR3 nucleotides are TGTGCCAGCAGTTACAGGGAAGGTCAGCCCCAGCATTTT.

CDR3 coding DNA: TGCGCCAGCAGCTTGGACTCAGGGGGCAATGGCTACACCTTC. Translation: CASSLDSGGNGYTF. This sequence joins TRBV5-1 and TRBJ1-2, with 8 bases matching TRBD1. CDR1 is SGHRS, CDR2 YFSETQ, per germline. V lost 0 bases and J lost 6; bases outside the gene matches: 4. This CDR3 has 14 residues.

V and J are TRBV18 and TRBJ2-1; 7 bases fit TRBD1. The V gene end was trimmed by 3 bases and the J gene end by 6 bases; junction bases not matched to a gene: 11. CDR1 KGHSH and CDR2 LQKENI come from the germline V gene. CDR3 size: 16 residues. The CDR3 nucleotides read TGTGCCAGCTCACCGAGGGGGCCCGGCGCCTCCAATGAGCAGTTCTTC. Protein product: CASSPRGPGASNEQFF.